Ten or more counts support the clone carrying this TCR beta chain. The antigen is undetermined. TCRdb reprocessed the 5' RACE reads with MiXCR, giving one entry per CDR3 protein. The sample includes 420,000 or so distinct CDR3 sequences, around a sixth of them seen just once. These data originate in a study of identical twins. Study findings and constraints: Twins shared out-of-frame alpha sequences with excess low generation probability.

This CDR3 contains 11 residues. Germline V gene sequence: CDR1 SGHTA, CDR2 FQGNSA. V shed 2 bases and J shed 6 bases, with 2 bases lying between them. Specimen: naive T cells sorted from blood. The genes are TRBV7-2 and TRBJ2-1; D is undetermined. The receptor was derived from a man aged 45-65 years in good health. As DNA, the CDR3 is TGTGCCAGCAGCTTAATCAATGAGCAGTTCTTC. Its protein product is CASSLINEQFF.